A single sample is the source of the 24 T cell receptor beta chains below, sequenced in a study of OX40 agonist ivuxolimab in advanced cancers. The table came from immunoSEQ multiplex PCR; TCRdb's copy has only in-frame clones and leaves some out. The data show some 69,000 clones, 89% seen once. Source: CD4+ or CD8+ T cells sorted from blood, taken in a trial of the OX40 agonist ivuxolimab. These receptor sequences come from an adult with an advanced solid tumor such as melanoma, head and neck, liver or kidney cancer.

The chain joins TRBV29-1 to TRBJ1-2, with 7 bases fitting TRBD1. Trimming at V came to 6 bases and at J to 1 base, leaving 2 bases not matched to a gene. Germline-derived CDR1 and CDR2 are SQVTM and ANQGSEA. The CDR3 spans 12 residues. CDR3 residues: CSVGTVNYGYTF. In nucleotides, the CDR3 is TGCAGCGTCGGGACAGTTAACTATGGCTACACCTTC.

The genes are TRBV6-5 and TRBJ2-7; D not resolved. Germline-derived CDR1 and CDR2 are MNHEY and SVGAGI. The CDR3 spans 13 residues. V lost 4 bases, J lost 2 bases, and 9 bases lay in between. DNA of the CDR3: TGTGCCAGCAGTTCGCAGAATGCCTACGAGCAGTACTTC. It codes for CASSSQNAYEQYF.

The chain combines TRBV19 with TRBJ1-1; D gene unclear. V shed 5 bases and J shed 6 bases, with 16 bases lying between them. The CDR3 covers 14 residues. The germline V gene encodes CDR1 LNHDA and CDR2 SQIVND (reference sequence). The CDR3 sequence is CASSFSSVYSEAFF. CDR3 DNA sequence: TGTGCCAGTAGTTTCTCCAGCGTCTACTCTGAAGCTTTCTTT.

A remark on this clone: The sample holds other DNA sequences that translate to the same CDR3. The chain is built from TRBV6-1 and TRBJ1-1, with D perhaps TRBD1 (6 bases). There are 14 residues in the CDR3. Per germline, CDR1 MNHNS and CDR2 SASEGT. V lost 6 bases and J lost 4, with 15 bases in between. DNA for the CDR3: TGTGCCAGCAGCTTCCACAGGGATGGCACTGAAGCTTTCTTT. Translating it yields CASSFHRDGTEAFF.

This chain uses TRBV27 with TRBJ2-7; 8 positions agree with TRBD2. CDR1 and CDR2 from the germline V gene are MNHEY and SMNVEV (reference sequence). The junction had 11 bases not matched to a gene; V was cut back by 4 bases and J by 0 bases. The CDR3 has 17 amino acids. The CDR3 DNA sequence: TGTGCCAGCAGTTCGCCCCCCATAGCGGGGAGCTCCTACGAGCAGTACTTC. Encoded protein: CASSSPPIAGSSYEQYF.

The V gene is TRBV6-6, the J gene TRBJ1-4, with a tentative D call TRBD1 (6 bases). CDR3 size: 12 residues. Germline CDR1 MNHNY, CDR2 SVGAGI (reference sequence). With 6 bases removed from V and 5 bases from J, the gap between germline ends came to 7 bases. CDR3 amino acids: CASRQGNEKLFF. DNA of the CDR3: TGTGCCAGCAGGCAGGGGAATGAAAAACTGTTTTTT.

V is TRBV6-1 and J is TRBJ1-5, with no clear D. V was cut by 2 bases and J by 8 bases, with 7 bases left in between. Germline V CDR1 and CDR2: MNHNS, SASEGT. The CDR3 has 12 residues. The CDR3 sequence: CASSENKEPQHF. In DNA form, the CDR3 reads TGTGCCAGCAGTGAAAACAAGGAGCCCCAGCATTTT.

This chain links TRBV2 with TRBJ2-1, with D perhaps being TRBD1 or TRBD2 (5 bases each). V gave up 4 bases and J gave up 10 bases, with 20 bases separating them. Germline V gene lookup returns CDR1 SNHLY and CDR2 FYNNEI. This CDR3 is built from 15 residues. CDR3 nucleotide sequence: TGTGCCAGCAGTGGAACTAGAGGGGCGCCCCCAGAGCAGTTCTTC. It translates to CASSGTRGAPPEQFF. Full variable domain (missing parts from reference TRBV2 and TRBJ2-1): EPEVTQTPSHQVTQMGQEVILRCVPISNHLYFYWYRQILGQKVEFLVSFYNNEISEKSEIFDDQFSVERPDGSNFTLKIRSTKLEDSAMYFCASSGTRGAPPEQFFGPGTRLTVL.

This chain connects TRBV5-1 to TRBJ2-1; D is perhaps TRBD2 (6 bases). The CDR3 consists of 16 residues. V was pared by 0 bases and J by 6 bases, with 16 bases between. The germline gives CDR1 SGHRS, CDR2 YFSETQ. CDR3 sequence: CASSLGQRLEGNEQFF. CDR3 bases: TGCGCCAGCAGCTTGGGTCAAAGACTAGAGGGCAATGAGCAGTTCTTC.

The rearrangement links TRBV25-1 to TRBJ2-3; D unclear. The CDR3 consists of 12 residues. V gave up 3 bases and J gave up 6 bases, with 7 bases separating them. Per the germline V gene, CDR1 is MGHDK and CDR2 is SYGVNS. CDR3: CASSDLGDTQYF. CDR3 bases: TGTGCCAGCAGTGACCTCGGGGATACGCAGTATTTT.

The CDR3 region has the DNA TGTGCCAGCAGTGAATCTGGGGGTGGATGGATTCAGTACTTC. Translated: CASSESGGGWIQYF. V gene TRBV25-1 combines with J gene TRBJ2-4; D is possibly TRBD1 or TRBD2 (5 bases each). CDR3 length: 14 amino acids. Germline V gene sequence: CDR1 MGHDK, CDR2 SYGVNS. V lost 1 base and J 10 bases, leaving 14 bases between the germline ends.

The rearrangement uses TRBV2 and TRBJ2-7, with D unresolved. The V gene's germline CDR1 is SNHLY and CDR2 FYNNEI. V lost 5 bases, J lost 7 bases, and 6 bases lay in between. CDR3 length: 10 residues. The CDR3 DNA is TGTGCCAGCAGTCTACAGGAGCAGTACTTC. This encodes CASSLQEQYF.

CDR3 loop: CAWSVVVEYEQYF. CDR3 nucleotides: TGTGCCTGGAGTGTAGTAGTGGAGTACGAGCAGTACTTC. The rearrangement joins TRBV30 to TRBJ2-7, with D uncertain. Germline CDR1 reads GTSNPN; CDR2 reads SVGIG (reference sequence). The ends were cut back, 0 bases at V and 4 bases at J, with 10 bases in the middle. This CDR3 has 13 amino acids. Combining the CDR3 with reference TRBV30 and TRBJ2-7 gives the whole variable domain SQTIHQWPATLVQPVGSPLSLECTVEGTSNPNLYWYRQAAGRGLQLLFYSVGIGQISSEVPQNLSASRPQDRQFILSSKKLLLSDSGFYLCAWSVVVEYEQYFGPGTRLTVT.

This clone was counted only a few times. This rearrangement joins TRBV6-1 to TRBJ1-5; D might be TRBD1 (6 bases). V was pared by 1 base and J by 5 bases, with 9 bases between. The CDR3 has 14 residues. Germline CDR1 MNHNS, CDR2 SASEGT. CDR3 bases: TGTGCCAGCAGTGAAGTCGGGGGCCATCAGCCCCAGCATTTT. This encodes CASSEVGGHQPQHF.

The chain employs TRBV18 and TRBJ1-1; maybe TRBD1 (5 bases). The CDR3 sequence is 15 residues long. In germline, CDR1 is KGHSH, CDR2 LQKENI. Trimming cost V 6 bases and J 4 bases, with 18 bases left between them. This CDR3 reads CASSTAGGLGTEAFF. The CDR3 DNA reads as TGTGCCAGCTCCACAGCGGGGGGTTTGGGCACTGAAGCTTTCTTT.

This chain joins TRBV5-6 and TRBJ1-1; a weak D match, TRBD1 (6 bases). V was cut by 0 bases and J by 8 bases, with 14 bases left in between. The CDR3 runs 14 residues. Germline V gives CDR1 SGHDT, CDR2 YYEEEE. The CDR3 nucleotides are TGTGCCAGCAGCTTGGCCGCGGGCCAGGGGGAAGCTTTCTTT. Its translation: CASSLAAGQGEAFF.

This sequence joins TRBV7-2 and TRBJ1-2; D is possibly TRBD1 (6 bases). The germline V gene has CDR1 SGHTA and CDR2 FQGNSA. Between the trimmed V and J ends, which lost 6 bases and 0 bases, there was a span of 14 bases. This CDR3 is built from 15 residues. The CDR3 DNA is TGTGCCAGCAGTCATCGGGACAAAGCTAACTATGGCTACACCTTC. Its protein product is CASSHRDKANYGYTF.

The chain employs TRBV5-1 and TRBJ1-2, with D tentatively TRBD1 (6 bases). The CDR3 consists of 14 residues. Trimming took 4 bases from V and 4 from J, leaving 14 bases between them. In germline, CDR1 is SGHRS, CDR2 YFSETQ. The CDR3 is CASSAAGTTYGYTF. Written as DNA, the CDR3 is TGCGCCAGCAGCGCAGCCGGGACAACCTATGGCTACACCTTC.

The rearrangement links TRBV5-6 to TRBJ2-3, with a possible D match to TRBD2 (6 bases). The CDR3 extends over 13 amino acids. Trimming left V 1 base short and J 6 bases short, with 9 bases between. CDR1 and CDR2 (germline): SGHDT, YYEEEE. Here the CDR3 DNA reads TGTGCCAGCAGCTTGTTCGGGAGTGATACGCAGTATTTT. This gives the protein CASSLFGSDTQYF.

This clone was recorded only once. The rearrangement joins TRBV6-5 to TRBJ2-7; 7 bases agree with TRBD1. CDR3 length: 14 residues. From germline, CDR1 is MNHEY and CDR2 SVGAGI. Trimming at V came to 1 base and at J to 2 bases, leaving 2 bases not matched to a gene. CDR3 coding DNA: TGTGCCAGCAGTTACTTAGGACAGGCCTACGAGCAGTACTTC. It codes for CASSYLGQAYEQYF.

The chain is built from TRBV19 and TRBJ1-5, with D hard to call. Trimming removed 5 bases from V and 6 bases from J, with 8 bases in between. Germline V gives CDR1 LNHDA, CDR2 SQIVND (reference sequence). CDR3 size: 12 residues. Written as DNA, the CDR3 is TGTGCCAGTAGTGCCTCTTTTCAGCCCCAGCATTTT. Protein product: CASSASFQPQHF.

The chain uses TRBV4-3 and TRBJ2-7; a weak D match, TRBD2 (6 bases). Trimming removed 3 bases at V and 1 base at J, with 13 bases between. CDR1 is LGHNA and CDR2 is YSLEER in the germline V gene. The CDR3 is 15 amino acids. Here the CDR3 DNA reads TGCGCCAGCAGCCAGAGTAGGGACTTATCCTACGAGCAGTACTTC. Translated, it gives CASSQSRDLSYEQYF.

This clone was counted at least ten times. This chain joins TRBV4-2 and TRBJ1-3; D gene uncertain. V dropped 4 bases and J dropped 0 bases, with 10 bases sitting between them. CDR3 length: 15 residues. Germline V gene data show CDR1 as LGHNA and CDR2 as YNFKEQ. The CDR3 region is CASSPIGGSGNTIYF. The CDR3 nucleotides read TGTGCCAGCAGCCCGATCGGTGGCTCTGGAAACACCATATATTTT.

The chain employs TRBV5-1 and TRBJ2-2, with 8 nucleotides matching TRBD1. Looked up from germline, CDR1 is SGHRS and CDR2 is YFSETQ. The CDR3 runs to 15 residues. V shed 3 bases, J shed 4 bases, and the junction held 5 bases outside the gene matches. The CDR3 spells CASSSQGAGTGELFF. DNA for the CDR3: TGCGCCAGCAGCTCTCAGGGGGCTGGCACCGGGGAGCTGTTTTTT.